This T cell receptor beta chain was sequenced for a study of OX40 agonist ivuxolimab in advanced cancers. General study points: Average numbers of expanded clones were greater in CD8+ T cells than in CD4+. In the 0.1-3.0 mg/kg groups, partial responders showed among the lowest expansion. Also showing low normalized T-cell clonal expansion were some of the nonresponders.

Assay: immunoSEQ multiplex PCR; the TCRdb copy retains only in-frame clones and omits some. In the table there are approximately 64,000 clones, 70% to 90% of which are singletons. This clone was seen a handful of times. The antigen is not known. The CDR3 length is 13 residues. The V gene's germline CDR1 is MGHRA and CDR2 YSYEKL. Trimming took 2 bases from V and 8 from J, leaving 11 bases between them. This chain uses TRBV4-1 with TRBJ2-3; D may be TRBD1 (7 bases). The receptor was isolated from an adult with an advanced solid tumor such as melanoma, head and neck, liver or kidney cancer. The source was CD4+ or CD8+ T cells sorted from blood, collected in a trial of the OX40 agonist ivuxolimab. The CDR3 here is CASSQQGGGTQYF. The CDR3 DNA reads TGCGCCAGCAGCCAACAGGGGGGAGGTACGCAGTATTTT.